This TCR beta chain originates from a study of blood T cell repertoires in COVID-19 (TCRdb year 2020). For the study in its entirety: Samples covering the acute and convalescent phases of COVID-19 were provided by collaborators in the United States, Italy and Spain. The samples were drawn from two sources: the first 160 participants of the ongoing ImmuneRACE study, and over 950 subjects contributed by 6 global collaborators. A de-identified subject ID, COVID-19 status, age in years and sex were almost always included in the sample metadata. Subjects who had been exposed to COVID-19, were actively infected with it, or had recovered from it provided the deeply sampled blood TCRbeta repertoires that made up the dataset. The prospective study material was composed of cDNA or gDNA derived from T cells, B-cell-depleted T cells, or PBMCs. The repertoires were made available in a free public database intended to serve as a resource for research on the immune response to SARS-CoV-2. Where HLA class I and class II types were available, the types were taken from metadata supplied by the sample provider, not from assay-based typing. The paper as a whole reports these results and caveats: How much clinical and demographic metadata was included differed by source and by participant, and the metadata was provided uncurated.

Whole blood was collected in K2EDTA tubes by collaborating institutions according to the institutions' own protocols. Collaborator samples were shipped for TCRbeta analysis as frozen whole blood, isolated PBMCs, or DNA extracted from either sample type. The table lists this clone with many counts. Its specific antigen is unknown. No base quality information exists; no much larger clone differs at one position. Counted from cysteine to phenylalanine, this CDR3 has 14 amino acids. Just the 42-base CDR3 DNA is kept, in frame starting at base 1. Cut back by 6 bases and 4 bases, the V and J ends lie 13 bases apart. In the germline V gene, CDR1 corresponds to MDHEN and CDR2 to SYDVKM. The immunoSEQ Assay, a bias-controlled multiplex PCR, was used to amplify TCRbeta CDR3 regions from genomic DNA. The original pipeline was this. The number of nucleated cells in each sample was estimated by amplification of reference gene primers within the assay. Sequence reads were collapsed and filtered to measure the absolute abundance of every unique TCRbeta CDR3 rearrangement. For each sample, productive Simpson clonality was calculated by taking the square root of Simpson's diversity index across productive rearrangements. Not all clones reach the TCRdb copy of this immuneACCESS table, which keeps in-frame sequences only. Checked studies attribute under half of the gap to unresolved V genes and leave the rest unexplained. V, J and clone size were drawn from that table, and D and trimming were deduced from the DNA. The sample table records some 400,000 clones; more than 65% of these occur just once. The ten biggest clones cover around 1% of the sample.

The clonotype comes from a human donor with acute or convalescent COVID-19. The donor label of this sample is uncertain. What was sequenced was peripheral blood. The chain links TRBV28 with TRBJ1-5; D gene: possibly TRBD1, on 5 matching bases. The CDR3 reads as follows: CASSPSDSNQPQHF. The bases are TGTGCCAGCAGCCCCTCTGACAGTAATCAGCCCCAGCATTTT.